This TCR beta chain was sequenced during a study of cytomegalovirus exposure and HLA in healthy donors (dated by TCRdb to about 2017). Turning to the overall study: An earlier analysis of some 550 of the donors reported 250 to 300 Gb of sequence data and 117 million unique TCR beta sequences from 190 million or so T cells. An early release that covered roughly 600 HLA-typed donors contained approximately 300 gigabases of sequencing data and 70 million to 100 million unique TCR sequences. Of the 350 to 400 genotyped donors, approximately 83% fell in the genetic ancestry cluster associated with self-reported Caucasian donors. The study aimed to test whether signatures of past pathogen exposure could be identified by cataloging public T cell receptors. Using immunosequencing, the study profiled T cell repertoires from some 670 subjects and related those repertoires to cytomegalovirus serostatus. A separate validation cohort of more than 100 different subjects was used in addition to the approximately 640-subject first cohort. The study combined high-throughput TCR immunosequencing, statistical association of individual TCRs with disease status, and machine learning to predict cytomegalovirus infection status. A later analysis re-examined previously published TCR beta repertoires from about 670 donors and added high-resolution HLA genotyping to investigate patterns of TCR occurrence. Rather than using new phenotypic data, the later analysis identified candidate immune exposures from TCR beta sequences and from how often those sequences occurred across donors. To decide whether each TCR beta V gene segment behaved as functional or pseudogenic, an earlier analysis of 587 of the donors relied on high-throughput TCR beta sequencing. Donor age, sex, ethnicity and CMV serostatus were compiled together with the repertoire data. In a later genetic analysis, genome-wide SNP genotypes for 398 of the 666 donors were used, and that subset was treated as a discovery cohort. All discovery cohort repertoires had been generated on a single sequencing platform. Both class I and class II loci were covered by HLA typing, at four-digit resolution. Typing coverage differed by locus: A, B, C, DRB1 and DQB1 were typed in roughly 620-640 donors, DQA1 in 522, DPA1 in approximately 600, and DPB1 in 400 to 480. Because of strong linkage in the cohort, five DR-DQ haplotypes were treated as single units for association and clustering. Across roughly 420 genotyped donors of the cohort, an average of about 240,000 unique TCR beta nucleotide sequences per donor were sequenced, and roughly 17% of those sequences were non-productive.

In regard to this clone: No antigen is known for it. Qualities for individual bases were not recorded, and no much larger clone is one base off.

The cohort was made up of roughly 670 healthy bone marrow donors. All cohort members were sampled while nominally healthy, although unrecorded immune exposures were likely present. The donor was CMV seronegative and was included in the group of several hundred seronegative cohort members. A peripheral blood sample was collected from each donor, and TCR beta sequencing was performed on peripheral blood mononuclear cells. The Qiagen DNeasy Blood Extraction Kit was used to extract genomic DNA from the blood cell samples. To prepare the library, the immunoSEQ multiplex PCR assay was applied. For the multiplex PCR, a mixture combining 60 forward primers for TCR Vbeta segments and 13 reverse primers for TCR Jbeta segments was used. A multiplex PCR assay on genomic DNA amplified the CDR3 region of rearranged TCR beta genes. Amplified TCR beta libraries were sequenced as 87-base-pair reads on the Illumina HiSeq System. The authors processed their data as follows. Across the 600 to 700 repertoires, a later analysis counted 78 million or so unique TCR beta chains, some 11 million of which were shared by at least two donors. A nearest-neighbor algorithm error-corrected the raw reads and collapsed the reads into unique sequences, merging closely related sequences to remove PCR and sequencing errors. CDR3 sequences were aligned to IMGT reference sequences to assign V, D and J gene segments. For a sequence to be retained, a match of at least six nucleotides to both a V gene segment and a J gene segment was required. Rearrangements were classified as productive when the CDR3 lacked stop codons and remained in frame with V and J, and all other rearrangements were classified as non-productive. CDR3 was defined by IMGT convention, running from the second conserved V-encoded cysteine to the conserved J-encoded phenylalanine. In an earlier analysis of approximately 590 of the donors, sequences lacking an unambiguous match to a single V gene segment were excluded. In an earlier analysis of 587 of the donors, a V segment was called functional when productive rearrangements were above 56.7%, and segregating when the standard deviation between donors exceeded 5%. A statistical classification framework was developed to diagnose cytomegalovirus status using the catalog of TCR beta chain sequences. In a later analysis, TCR nucleotide sequences were compared against IMGT/GENE-DB human TR gene sequences so that V and J genes could be assigned. The TCRdist pipeline was used in a later analysis to assign CDR3 sequences and most-parsimonious VDJ recombination scenarios. In a later analysis, each TCR beta chain was defined by its CDR3 amino acid sequence together with its V-gene family, and reads lacking a unique V-gene family were excluded. A later analysis removed 550 to 700 highly shared, low-generation-probability nucleotide sequences to deal with suspected cross-contamination and a sequencing artifact. For each public chain, a later analysis derived a clonal expansion index from normalized ranks of inferred template counts within each repertoire. A later analysis computed generation probabilities with a VDJ recombination model fitted to out-of-frame rearrangements, and checked the results against IGoR. In a later analysis, TCR-TCR, TCR-HLA and TCR-CMV co-occurrence was scored with hypergeometric tests, and a repertoire-size bias correction was applied to TCR pairs. A later analysis estimated false discovery rates by permuting HLA or CMV assignments 20 times. In a later analysis, co-occurring TCRs were grouped using DBSCAN, with TCRdist sequence similarity added in when clustering inside HLA-allele-positive subsets. Co-occurrence clustering excluded repertoires with fewer than 30,000 or more than 120,000 public chains, plus five with anomalous nucleotide sharing. TCRdb retrieved this table from immuneACCESS and kept in-frame rearrangements only. Not all clones are present; in checked studies, unresolved V genes account for under half, and no reason is known for the remainder. V, J and clone size are those of that table, while D and trimming were read from the DNA. The sample table lists 200,000 to 250,000 clones, over 65% of them with a count of one. 0.6% to 0.65% of the sample lies in the top ten.

The investigation overall reported the following: Linkage disequilibrium might explain the correlated functional status among segregating V segments, but an unknown experimental factor could not be excluded. A later genetic analysis associated a missense DCLRE1C variant with V-gene and J-gene trimming of TCR beta chains, and an independent cohort replicated the association. A later analysis found that TCR association rates varied across HLA loci, with DRB1 alleles showing the most associated TCRs and HLA-C alleles the fewest. Most CMV-associated TCR beta chains appeared to be HLA-restricted in a later analysis, and the HLA associations seemed to be driven largely by CMV exposure. Broadly in line with IMGT annotations, most TCR beta V segments showed up in productive rearrangements about 87% or about 30% of the time in an earlier analysis of approximately 640 of the donors. A cluster of highly shared sequence variants was judged likely to be a technical artifact of the sequencing pipeline. The authors suggested that the approach could potentially be generalized to other disease states and immunological phenotypes. According to a later genetic analysis, donors in an Asian-associated ancestry cluster had fewer N-insertions in productive TCRs than the approximately 650-donor mean. Three of the identified cytomegalovirus-associated TCR beta chains were confirmed in vitro to be specific for cytomegalovirus antigens. Strong co-occurrence of HLA alleles, especially DR and DQ, made assigning TCR associations to individual alleles difficult. This cohort had only TCR beta chains sequenced, and the lack of alpha or paired-chain data limited which features could be detected. Roughly uniform sequencing depth across donors was assumed in presence/absence analyses, although this assumption may not hold. In both the original and validation cohorts, the classifier was reported to diagnose cytomegalovirus status with high specificity and sensitivity. A total of fewer than 200 TCR beta chains were listed by the study as associated with cytomegalovirus. A further reported finding was that TCR beta sequences accurately predicted the HLA-A and HLA-B alleles for most subjects in the first cohort. HLA typing was unavailable for some donors at each locus, so association tests used only the typed subset. A later analysis associated 16,951 TCR beta sequences with specific HLA alleles at a false discovery rate of 0.05. Compared with equally common non-associated chains, HLA-associated TCR beta chains in a later analysis were more clonally expanded and had lower generation probabilities. Most TCR sequences were observed very rarely across donors, whereas some public TCRs were present in many individuals. Because counts were too low, seventeen rarely observed V segments, including chromosome 9 orphons, were left out of the earlier analysis of roughly 600 of the donors. Some IMGT-functional V segments, including TRBV6-2 and TRBV6-3, could not be distinguished by the 87-base-pair reads and were therefore excluded. In a later analysis, several top co-occurrence clusters were reported to appear linked to parvovirus B19, influenza, CMV and Epstein-Barr virus. CMV serostatus was the only immune exposure information available for the cohort.

From its cysteine to its phenylalanine, the CDR3 spans 15 amino acids. Only the CDR3 region is kept as DNA, spanning 45 bases read in frame from base 1. Per the germline V gene, MDHEN is the CDR1 and SYDVKM is the CDR2. The trim is 6 bases for V and 0 bases for J, with a gap of 12 bases between the germline ends. Sample: PBMCs. This receptor was taken from a man younger than 30 in good health and CMV-seronegative. The chain is encoded by TRBV28 joined to TRBJ1-3; TRBD1 might be the D gene, on 6 matching bases. In nucleotide form, the sequence is TGTGCCAGCAGGATCACAGGGATCTCTGGAAACACCATATATTTT. This is translated as CASRITGISGNTIYF.